Each of the 6 T cell receptor beta chains below was sequenced from the same sample in a study of blood T cells in healthy people across ages. PCR was performed a second time for 7 to 11 cycles using a sample-barcoded 5' primer and a J-beta primer mix. Each CDR3 protein gets one entry after TCRdb re-called the 5' RACE reads with MiXCR. This repertoire shows more than 1,000,000 distinct CDR3 sequences, less than 25% found once; its top ten account for approximately 0.7%. The sample was also reused in another study, on T cells of mothers and their children.

The sequencing sample was made of blood. The receptors come from a girl aged 2 to 10 in good health.

This clonotype was observed a few times. V is TRBV4-1 and J is TRBJ1-4, with D tentatively TRBD1 (5 bases). Looked up from germline, CDR1 is MGHRA and CDR2 is YSYEKL. The germline V and J ends were trimmed by 0 bases and 5 bases, with 10 bases remaining between them. CDR3 length: 15 residues. CDR3: CASSQDGRVNEKLFF. The CDR3 bases are TGCGCCAGCAGCCAAGATGGCAGGGTAAATGAAAAACTGTTTTTT.

The chain couples TRBV20-1 to TRBJ2-5; D is uncertain. Gene TRBJ2-1 matches the end of the DNA better, so the J call may be wrong. The germline CDR1 and CDR2 sequences are DFQATT and SNEGSKA (reference sequence). This CDR3 has 16 residues. The CDR3 protein is CSARDLIDLKPDEQFF. In nucleotides, the CDR3 is TGCAGTGCTAGAGATCTCATCGACTTAAAACCGGATGAGCAGTTCTTC.

This chain links TRBV29-1 with TRBJ2-7; TRBD2 matches 7 bases. This CDR3 has 13 amino acids. Germline CDR1 SQVTM, CDR2 ANQGSEA. Trimming removed 5 bases from V and 3 bases from J; junction bases left unmatched: 7. Here the CDR3 DNA reads TGCAGCGTTCGGAGGACTAGTGGCTACGAGCAGTACTTC. Amino acid sequence: CSVRRTSGYEQYF.

This clonotype was counted between two and nine times. This rearrangement joins TRBV7-9 to TRBJ1-2; 8 nucleotides line up with TRBD1. The CDR3 has 16 amino acids. Trimming took 4 bases from V and 4 from J; bases not matched to a gene: 11. Looked up from germline, CDR1 is SEHNR and CDR2 is FQNEAQ (reference sequence). The CDR3 nucleotides are TGTGCCAGCAGCTCGGACCCTTGGACAGGGCTCTATGGCTACACCTTC. The encoded protein is CASSSDPWTGLYGYTF.

The J gene is TRBJ2-5, the V gene TRBV2, with D possibly matching TRBD2 (7 bases). CDR1 and CDR2 from the germline V gene are SNHLY and FYNNEI. The V end was cut by 1 base, the J end by 3 bases, with 21 bases between. The CDR3 totals 18 residues. CDR3 DNA: TGTGCCAGCAGTGAAGAATTAGGGGGGGGGCCTCCGAAAGAGACCCAGTACTTC. Residues: CASSEELGGGPPKETQYF.

The gene calls are TRBV7-2 and TRBJ1-1; D not resolved. From germline, CDR1 is SGHTA and CDR2 FQGNSA. The CDR3 contains 13 residues. The V end lost 5 bases, the J end lost 1 base, and 8 bases lay between the germline ends. The CDR3 here is CASSQRRNTEAFF. CDR3 nucleotide sequence: TGTGCCAGCAGCCAACGCAGGAACACTGAAGCTTTCTTT.